Shown below are 23 T cell receptor beta chains from a single sample sequenced in a study of blood T cell repertoires in COVID-19. Only in-frame clones appear in the TCRdb table, and some are missing; sequencing was by immunoSEQ multiplex PCR. The data show more than 60,000 clones, around 80% seen once. Sequenced: peripheral blood. These receptors all come from a man between 50 and 59 years old with COVID-19, enrolled during active disease.

This clone was seen only once. The chain recombines TRBV11-2 with TRBJ1-6; D is uncertain. This CDR3 has 12 amino acids. The V and J ends lost 1 base and 10 bases respectively, with 5 bases between them. CDR1 is SGHAT and CDR2 is FQNNGV in the germline V gene. For the CDR3, the DNA is TGTGCCAGCAGCTTAGGAGTCTCACCCCTCCACTTT. Its protein is CASSLGVSPLHF.

This sequence joins TRBV7-9 and TRBJ2-1; weak D call: TRBD1 (6 bases). This CDR3 has 16 amino acids. Trimming left V 5 bases short and J 1 base short, with 15 bases between. Germline V gene lookup returns CDR1 SEHNR and CDR2 FQNEAQ (reference sequence). CDR3 sequence: CASSTTDSPSYNEQFF. CDR3 bases: TGTGCCAGCAGCACTACGGACAGCCCTTCCTACAATGAGCAGTTCTTC.

The chain has TRBV19 and TRBJ1-3; D unclear. Between the trimmed V and J ends, which lost 2 bases and 4 bases, there was a span of 12 bases. Germline CDR1 LNHDA, CDR2 SQIVND (reference sequence). The CDR3 has 15 residues. The CDR3 DNA sequence: TGTGCCAGTAGTATACTCGGAGGGAGCGGAAACACCATATATTTT. Amino acid sequence: CASSILGGSGNTIYF. Filled out from reference TRBV19 and TRBJ1-3, the complete variable domain reads DGGITQSPKYLFRKEGQNVTLSCEQNLNHDAMYWYRQDPGQGLRLIYYSQIVNDFQKGDIAEGYSVSREKKESFPLTVTSAQKNPTAFYLCASSILGGSGNTIYFGEGSWLTVV.

The chain carries TRBV7-3 and TRBJ2-1, with TRBD2 identical over 8 bases. In germline, CDR1 is SGHTA, CDR2 FQGTGA. J was trimmed by 4 bases and V by 6 bases; bases with no gene match: 5. The CDR3 contains 14 residues. The CDR3 nucleotides read TGTGCCAGCAGTCGAGCGGGGGCGTACAATGAGCAGTTCTTC. Residues: CASSRAGAYNEQFF.

This clone was counted a few times. The V gene is TRBV27, the J gene TRBJ2-2; 8 bases agree with TRBD1. CDR1 and CDR2 (germline): MNHEY, SMNVEV (reference sequence). V lost 3 bases to trimming and J lost 6 bases; unmatched junction nucleotides: 0. The CDR3 runs to 13 residues. CDR3 protein: CASSLTGAGELFF. The CDR3 bases are TGTGCCAGCAGTTTGACAGGGGCCGGGGAGCTGTTTTTT.

The chain is built from TRBV30 and TRBJ2-3, with TRBD1 as a possible D gene (5 bases). V lost 2 bases to trimming and J lost 3 bases, with 12 bases between them. CDR1 and CDR2 (germline): GTSNPN, SVGIG (reference sequence). The CDR3 totals 14 residues. The CDR3 region is CAWSPGRETDTQYF. Here the CDR3 DNA reads TGTGCCTGGAGTCCGGGCAGGGAAACAGATACGCAGTATTTT.

The chain is built from TRBV6-5 and TRBJ2-2; TRBD1 aligns across 7 bases. The J segment lost 0 bases and the V segment lost 8 bases, leaving 3 bases of the junction unmatched. The CDR3 has 14 residues. The germline V gene encodes CDR1 MNHEY and CDR2 SVGAGI. This CDR3 is CASGTASNTGELFF. The CDR3 nucleotides read TGTGCCAGCGGGACAGCGTCGAACACCGGGGAGCTGTTTTTT.

J is TRBJ1-2 and V is TRBV25-1; 7 bases line up with TRBD1. Germline trimming cut 2 bases from V and 6 bases from J; bases unmatched to any gene: 6. CDR3 length equals 14 residues. Germline V lookup: CDR1 MGHDK, CDR2 SYGVNS. The CDR3 DNA reads TGTGCCAGCAGTGAAACAGGGGCGCTAAATGGCTACACCTTC. This encodes CASSETGALNGYTF.

V is TRBV2 and J is TRBJ2-7, with TRBD1 matching over 9 bases. The CDR3 length is 14 residues. Germline assignment: CDR1 SNHLY and CDR2 FYNNEI. V lost 5 bases to trimming and J lost 6 bases; unmatched junction nucleotides: 8. The CDR3 spells CASSMDRGMIEQYF. CDR3 DNA: TGTGCCAGCAGTATGGACAGGGGAATGATCGAGCAGTACTTC.

In this sample, this clone turned up a few times. The chain couples TRBV5-1 to TRBJ1-3, with TRBD1 identical over 9 bases. This CDR3 has 18 residues. Germline V gives CDR1 SGHRS, CDR2 YFSETQ. J was trimmed by 4 bases and V by 4 bases; bases with no gene match: 15. CDR3 sequence (DNA): TGCGCCAGCAGCCCGGGACAGGGAGAAATAGTGATGGGAAACACCATATATTTT. Amino acid sequence: CASSPGQGEIVMGNTIYF. The full variable domain, in which reference TRBV5-1 and TRBJ1-3 provide the parts outside the CDR3, is KAGVTQTPRYLIKTRGQQVTLSCSPISGHRSVSWYQQTPGQGLQFLFEYFSETQRNKGNFPGRFSGRQFSNSRSEMNVSTLELGDSALYLCASSPGQGEIVMGNTIYFGEGSWLTVV.

The chain uses TRBV19 and TRBJ2-3; D ambiguous. The CDR3 loop spans 13 amino acids. Germline CDR1 reads LNHDA; CDR2 reads SQIVND (reference sequence). V was pared by 3 bases and J by 1 base, with 5 bases between. CDR3 residues: CASSIPGTDTQYF. In DNA form, the CDR3 reads TGTGCCAGTAGTATCCCCGGCACAGATACGCAGTATTTT.

The CDR3 is CASRQGLAIHEQFF. The DNA for the CDR3 is TGCGCCAGCCGACAGGGACTAGCAATCCATGAGCAGTTCTTC. The genes are TRBV5-1 and TRBJ2-1; TRBD2 agrees at 9 bases. V gave up 7 bases and J gave up 8 bases; unmatched junction bases: 10. CDR3 size: 14 residues. The germline gives CDR1 SGHRS, CDR2 YFSETQ.

The chain carries TRBV18 and TRBJ1-5; D is possibly TRBD1 (5 bases). The CDR3 is made up of 14 amino acids. Per the germline V gene, CDR1 is KGHSH and CDR2 is LQKENI. V lost 0 bases and J 7 bases, leaving 10 bases between the germline ends. The CDR3 sequence: CASSPPGERQPQHF. CDR3 in DNA: TGTGCCAGCTCACCACCAGGGGAACGCCAGCCCCAGCATTTT.

The V gene is TRBV5-6, the J gene TRBJ1-1, with TRBD1 matching over 8 bases. CDR3 length equals 16 residues. Germline trimming cut 1 base from V and 5 bases from J; bases unmatched to any gene: 10. Germline CDR1 reads SGHDT; CDR2 reads YYEEEE. The DNA of the CDR3 is TGTGCCAGCAGCTTGTTCCAGGGGGCGCTTGGGACTGAAGCTTTCTTT. It specifies CASSLFQGALGTEAFF.

V and J are TRBV3-1 (or the pseudogene TRBV3-2) and TRBJ1-6; D might be TRBD1 (6 bases). Germline V gene data show CDR1 as LGHDT and CDR2 as YNNKEL (reference sequence). Trimming removed 3 bases at V and 10 bases at J, with 16 bases between. This CDR3 is 15 amino acids long. In DNA, the CDR3 is TGTGCCAGCAGCCAGGGGGGGGCATTCTCCTCACCCCTCCACTTT. Translated, it gives CASSQGGAFSSPLHF.

This chain joins TRBV7-2 and TRBJ1-2; a weak D match, TRBD1 (6 bases). The germline CDR1 and CDR2 sequences are SGHTA and FQGNSA. The CDR3 totals 15 residues. The V end lost 6 bases, the J end lost 4 bases, and 18 bases lay between the germline ends. The CDR3 DNA is TGTGCCAGCAGTCCAAACCCAGACAGGAGCTATGGCTACACCTTC. Its protein is CASSPNPDRSYGYTF.

The chain is built from TRBV11-2 and TRBJ1-2; 7 bases match TRBD1. The germline V gene has CDR1 SGHAT and CDR2 FQNNGV. V shed 1 base and J 1 base; nucleotides not matched to a gene: 9. The CDR3 is 17 amino acids. The CDR3 region has the DNA TGTGCCAGCAGCTTAGCAGATGTTCGGGACAGTAACTATGGCTACACCTTC. This encodes CASSLADVRDSNYGYTF.

The rearrangement links TRBV4-1 to TRBJ2-1; a possible D gene is TRBD1 (6 bases). The CDR3 contains 16 residues. V was cut by 3 bases and J by 3 bases, with 15 bases left in between. CDR1 is MGHRA, CDR2 YSYEKL, per germline. The CDR3 DNA follows: TGCGCCAGCAGCCACACGACAGGAGACGACTACAATGAGCAGTTCTTC. It is translated as CASSHTTGDDYNEQFF.

V is TRBV7-8 and J is TRBJ1-5; 11 bases are shared with TRBD1. The CDR3 is 19 amino acids. V shed 5 bases, J shed 2 bases, and the junction held 14 bases outside the gene matches. Germline lookup yields CDR1 SGHVS and CDR2 FQNEAQ. CDR3 in DNA: TGTGCCAGCAGCCCCTCGGTGGGACAGGGGGACTACCGCAATCAGCCCCAGCATTTT. Translating it yields CASSPSVGQGDYRNQPQHF.

This chain connects TRBV25-1 to TRBJ2-3; 10 positions match TRBD2. In germline, CDR1 is MGHDK, CDR2 SYGVNS. Trimming at V came to 5 bases and at J to 2 bases, leaving 7 bases not matched to a gene. This CDR3 spans 16 amino acids. The CDR3 DNA reads as TGTGCCAGCAGTTCTCGGACTAGCGGATACACAGATACGCAGTATTTT. It encodes CASSSRTSGYTDTQYF.

The chain uses TRBV18 and TRBJ2-2; 7 bases align to TRBD1. Germline values: CDR1 KGHSH, CDR2 LQKENI. Germline trimming cut 6 bases from V and 7 bases from J; bases unmatched to any gene: 8. The CDR3 has 14 amino acids. The CDR3 region is CASSTNRGGGELFF. The DNA of the CDR3 is TGTGCCAGCTCGACCAACAGGGGTGGCGGGGAGCTGTTTTTT. The complete variable domain, with remaining parts taken from reference TRBV18 and TRBJ2-2, reads NAGVMQNPRHLVRRRGQEARLRCSPMKGHSHVYWYRQLPEEGLKFMVYLQKENIIDESGMPKERFSAEFPKEGPSILRIQQVVRGDSAAYFCASSTNRGGGELFFGEGSRLTVL.

The chain has TRBV4-2 and TRBJ1-1; D not certain. V was shortened by 0 bases and J by 4 bases, with 18 bases between the two germline ends. CDR1 and CDR2 (germline): LGHNA, YNFKEQ. This CDR3 contains 17 residues. The CDR3 loop reads CASSQDGGNRRSTEAFF. The CDR3 DNA is TGTGCCAGCAGCCAAGATGGAGGTAACCGTCGGAGCACTGAAGCTTTCTTT.

This chain links TRBV5-6 with TRBJ2-7, with 9 bases fitting TRBD1. This CDR3 is 15 amino acids long. Trimming at V came to 3 bases and at J to 5 bases, leaving 9 bases not matched to a gene. Germline CDR1 and CDR2: SGHDT and YYEEEE. In nucleotides, the CDR3 is TGTGCCAGCAGCTGGGGACAGGGTGTCGGCAACGAGCAGTACTTC. It translates to CASSWGQGVGNEQYF.